The 29 T cell receptor beta chains presented below share a single source sample, sequenced in a study of blood T cell repertoires in COVID-19. Data came from immunoSEQ multiplex PCR; TCRdb stores just in-frame clones and leaves some out. The sample consists of a few hundred thousand clones, about nine tenths of them appearing once. Sequences were obtained from PBMCs or T cells enriched from blood (not recorded which). These receptors all stem from a woman between 55 and 75 years old who had recovered from COVID-19.

CDR3 amino acids: CASSSILAGGHNEQFF. CDR3 DNA sequence: TGTGCCAGCAGCTCTATACTAGCGGGGGGGCACAATGAGCAGTTCTTC. The V call is TRBV7-8, the J call TRBJ2-1; TRBD2 agrees at 13 bases. V was clipped by 4 bases and J by 5 bases; unmatched bases: 5. Germline CDR1 is SGHVS and CDR2 is FQNEAQ. CDR3 length: 16 amino acids.

The chain is built from TRBV30 and TRBJ1-6; D unresolved. This CDR3 spans 14 amino acids. V lost 1 base to trimming and J lost 16 bases, with 20 bases between them. Per the germline V gene, CDR1 is GTSNPN and CDR2 is SVGIG (reference sequence). The CDR3 protein is CAWSDIVPPSVLHF. CDR3 in DNA: TGTGCCTGGAGTGATATAGTCCCACCGAGTGTACTCCACTTT.

The chain employs TRBV21-1 and TRBJ1-1; the D call of TRBD1 is as the table states it, not checked on the DNA. TRBV21-1 is shown as a pseudogene. This CDR3 spans 15 amino acids. Here the CDR3 DNA reads TGTGCCAGCAGCAAAGAATACACAGGGAAGTCGATCGCTTTCTTT. Residues: CASSKEYTGKSIAFF.

The chain carries TRBV21-1 and TRBJ2-7; TRBD1 is taken as the D call from the table, unchecked against the DNA. TRBV21-1 constitutes a pseudogene. The CDR3 covers 15 residues. CDR3 DNA sequence: TGTGCCAGCAGCAGCCCAGGGATCATTTCCTACGAGCAGTACTTC. Translated: CASSSPGIISYEQYF.

CDR3 region: CASSGLPQETQYF. The DNA for the CDR3 is TGCGCCAGCAGTGGCCTACCTCAAGAGACCCAGTACTTC. V usage is TRBV10-2 and J usage is TRBJ2-5; no firm D call. CDR1 WSHSY and CDR2 SAAADI come from the germline V gene. V lost 4 bases, J lost 2 bases, and 8 bases lay in between. CDR3 length equals 13 residues.

The V gene is TRBV25-1, the J gene TRBJ2-7; D unresolved. In germline, CDR1 is MGHDK, CDR2 SYGVNS. The CDR3 contains 14 residues. Trimming removed 1 base at V and 0 bases at J, with 7 bases between. The CDR3 is CASSESVDSYEQYF. The CDR3 coding sequence is TGTGCCAGCAGTGAATCGGTAGACTCCTACGAGCAGTACTTC.

This clone was found a few times. This chain joins TRBV6-6 and TRBJ2-1; D perhaps matches TRBD1 (6 bases). Trimming took 3 bases from V and 10 from J, leaving 10 bases between them. The CDR3 consists of 12 residues. Germline assignment: CDR1 MNHNY and CDR2 SVGAGI (reference sequence). The CDR3 region has the DNA TGTGCCAGCAGTTATCCCGACAGGGAGCAGTTCTTC. Amino acid sequence: CASSYPDREQFF.

The chain employs TRBV19 and TRBJ1-2; D remains unclear. V shed 4 bases and J shed 4 bases, with 22 bases lying between them. There are 17 residues in the CDR3. The germline CDR1 and CDR2 sequences are LNHDA and SQIVND (reference sequence). CDR3 sequence: CASSTSTTSFALYGYTF. CDR3 in DNA: TGTGCCAGTAGTACCAGTACCACCTCCTTCGCCCTCTATGGCTACACCTTC.

The V call is TRBV11-2, the J call TRBJ2-3; 11 bases map to TRBD2. The junction had 8 bases not matched to a gene; V was cut back by 7 bases and J by 2 bases. Germline CDR1 reads SGHAT; CDR2 reads FQNNGV. The CDR3 spans 16 residues. For the CDR3, the DNA is TGTGCCAGCACCCCTAGCGGGGGGTTTTCCACAGATACGCAGTATTTT. Its translation: CASTPSGGFSTDTQYF.

The V gene is TRBV11-3, the J gene TRBJ2-1; possibly TRBD2 for D (6 bases). Trimming left V 5 bases short and J 7 bases short, with 15 bases between. CDR1 and CDR2 from the germline V gene are SGHNT and YENEEA. This CDR3 comprises 14 residues. The CDR3 is CASSLSGRWNEQFF. The CDR3 coding sequence is TGTGCCAGCAGCCTTAGCGGACGATGGAATGAGCAGTTCTTC.

The chain links TRBV28 to TRBJ1-1; 9 bases map to TRBD1. J gave up 6 bases and V 6 bases, and 8 bases lay outside the gene matches. This CDR3 is built from 14 residues. The germline CDR1 and CDR2 sequences are MDHEN and SYDVKM. The DNA of the CDR3 is TGTGCCAGCAGCCTCCGACAGGGGGTGGCTGAAGCTTTCTTT. Translating gives CASSLRQGVAEAFF.

The chain links TRBV2 to TRBJ1-2; 7 bases line up with TRBD1. Unmatched junction bases numbered 10, after V lost 5 bases and J lost 4 bases. Germline V gives CDR1 SNHLY, CDR2 FYNNEI. The CDR3 sequence is 15 residues long. This CDR3 reads CASSRQGGRGYGYTF. The CDR3 nucleotides are TGTGCCAGCAGTCGACAGGGCGGCCGTGGCTATGGCTACACCTTC.

The rearrangement uses TRBV2 and TRBJ1-1; no reliable D call. The V end lost 9 bases, the J end lost 3 bases, and 8 bases lay between the germline ends. In germline, CDR1 is SNHLY, CDR2 FYNNEI. There are 11 residues in the CDR3. Written as DNA, the CDR3 is TGTGCCAGTAGGGAGCACACTGAAGCTTTCTTT. This encodes CASREHTEAFF.

The chain is built from TRBV7-9 and TRBJ1-1; TRBD1 agrees at 9 bases. Germline V gene sequence: CDR1 SEHNR, CDR2 FQNEAQ (reference sequence). The J segment lost 0 bases and the V segment lost 5 bases, leaving 10 bases of the junction unmatched. The CDR3 is 17 residues long. CDR3 in DNA: TGTGCCAGCAGCCCAGGACAGGGGACCTTATTGAACACTGAAGCTTTCTTT. Translating it yields CASSPGQGTLLNTEAFF.

The chain carries TRBV5-8 and TRBJ2-1; perhaps TRBD2 as D (5 bases). Trimming cost V 1 base and J 3 bases, with 11 bases left between them. CDR3 length: 15 residues. CDR1 and CDR2 from the germline V gene are SGHTS and YDEGEE. Written as DNA, the CDR3 is TGTGCCAGCAGCTTGTATTCTAGCAGCTACAATGAGCAGTTCTTC. Translation gives CASSLYSSSYNEQFF.

The chain is built from TRBV19 and TRBJ1-5; a possible D gene is TRBD1 (5 bases). The germline V and J ends were trimmed by 3 bases and 1 base, with 13 bases remaining between them. Germline values: CDR1 LNHDA, CDR2 SQIVND (reference sequence). This CDR3 is built from 16 residues. CDR3 nucleotides: TGTGCCAGTAGTATTAGGGGCCCGGAGAGCAATCAGCCCCAGCATTTT. The encoded protein is CASSIRGPESNQPQHF.

This clone has just a few counts. The rearrangement joins TRBV5-1 to TRBJ2-7; the match to TRBD2 covers 12 bases. V lost 1 base to trimming and J lost 6 bases; unmatched junction nucleotides: 5. The germline V gene encodes CDR1 SGHRS and CDR2 YFSETQ. CDR3 length equals 15 residues. The CDR3 region has the DNA TGCGCCAGCAGCTTGTCGACTAGCGGGAGTTTCGAGCAGTACTTC. It yields the protein CASSLSTSGSFEQYF.

The chain joins TRBV11-2 to TRBJ2-1; 8 bases line up with TRBD1. Germline V gives CDR1 SGHAT, CDR2 FQNNGV. V lost 1 base, J lost 14 bases, and 7 bases stayed unmatched. CDR3 length equals 13 residues. CDR3 loop: CASSLAGQGTEFF. The CDR3 DNA reads as TGTGCCAGCAGCTTAGCAGGACAGGGTACGGAGTTCTTC.

The V and J genes are TRBV30 and TRBJ2-7; D is uncertain. The CDR3 runs to 12 residues. The V and J ends lost 3 bases and 3 bases respectively, with 9 bases between them. From germline, CDR1 is GTSNPN and CDR2 SVGIG (reference sequence). The CDR3 DNA reads as TGTGCCTGGAGACCCGCAGGCTACGAGCAGTACTTC. It encodes CAWRPAGYEQYF.

The count of this clone is one. CDR3: CASSPPSARTNEQFF. Written as DNA, the CDR3 is TGTGCCAGCAGCCCACCTAGCGCTAGAACCAATGAGCAGTTCTTC. J is TRBJ2-1 and V is TRBV14; TRBD2 might be the D (6 bases). This CDR3 has 15 amino acids. Per germline, CDR1 SGHDN and CDR2 FVKESK. Trimming removed 4 bases from V and 6 bases from J, with 16 bases in between. Complete variable domain (other parts from reference TRBV14 and TRBJ2-1): EAGVTQFPSHSVIEKGQTVTLRCDPISGHDNLYWYRRVMGKEIKFLLHFVKESKQDESGMPNNRFLAERTGGTYSTLKVQPAELEDSGVYFCASSPPSARTNEQFFGPGTRLTVL.

The rearrangement uses TRBV27 and TRBJ2-5; 7 bases are shared with TRBD2. V lost 6 bases, J lost 5 bases, and 6 bases stayed unmatched. Looked up from germline, CDR1 is MNHEY and CDR2 is SMNVEV (reference sequence). CDR3 length equals 13 residues. The CDR3 reads CASRGLVVETQYF. In DNA, the CDR3 is TGTGCCAGCAGAGGACTAGTCGTGGAGACCCAGTACTTC.

This chain uses TRBV7-9 with TRBJ2-7, with a possible D match to TRBD2 (5 bases). Germline CDR1 is SEHNR and CDR2 is FQNEAQ (reference sequence). V was trimmed by 2 bases and J by 3 bases, leaving 8 bases between them. The CDR3 has 13 residues. CDR3 in DNA: TGTGCCAGCAGCTTAAACGGACTCTACGAGCAGTACTTC. Its protein is CASSLNGLYEQYF.

The CDR3 DNA is TGTGCCAGCGGACTGACTAGCGGCATGAGAGAGCAGTACTTC. As protein: CASGLTSGMREQYF. The chain recombines TRBV27 with TRBJ2-7, with 9 bases lining up with TRBD2. This CDR3 has 14 residues. Unmatched junction bases numbered 12, after V lost 8 bases and J lost 7 bases. The germline gives CDR1 MNHEY, CDR2 SMNVEV (reference sequence).

Concerning this clone: Relative to the germline gene, one junction end is altered; a read error may explain this. CDR3 bases: TGTGCCAGCAGCTTATTGAATGAGGAGTTCTTC. This gives the protein CASSLLNEEFF. The chain combines TRBV7-2 with TRBJ2-1; D gene ambiguous. The V gene's germline CDR1 is SGHTA and CDR2 FQGNSA. The CDR3 consists of 11 residues.

CDR3 nucleotides: TGCAGCGCCGACAGCCGCGACGAATCTGGAAACACCATATATTTT. Encoded protein: CSADSRDESGNTIYF. The chain uses TRBV29-1 and TRBJ1-3, with D possibly matching TRBD1 (5 bases). V lost 7 bases to trimming and J lost 1 base, with 17 bases between them. There are 15 residues in the CDR3. The V gene's germline CDR1 is SQVTM and CDR2 ANQGSEA.

The J gene is TRBJ2-3, the V gene TRBV28, with a possible D match to TRBD1 (6 bases). Looked up from germline, CDR1 is MDHEN and CDR2 is SYDVKM. The V end was cut by 7 bases, the J end by 6 bases, with 8 bases between. The CDR3 extends over 11 amino acids. The DNA of the CDR3 is TGTGCCAGCACCCAGGGGGATACGCAGTATTTT. Translating gives CASTQGDTQYF.

DNA for the CDR3: TGTGCCAGCACTCCTGAGGGACAGGGGTTTAGGGGTAGCAATCAGCCCCAGCATTTT. It specifies CASTPEGQGFRGSNQPQHF. The gene calls are TRBV28 and TRBJ1-5, with 10 bases matching TRBD1. This CDR3 contains 19 residues. The J segment lost 0 bases and the V segment lost 7 bases, leaving 15 bases of the junction unmatched. Germline CDR1 and CDR2: MDHEN and SYDVKM. Looking up the rest from reference TRBV28 and TRBJ1-5 gives the full variable domain: DVKVTQSSRYLVKRTGEKVFLECVQDMDHENMFWYRQDPGLGLRLIYFSYDVKMKEKGDIPEGYSVSREKKERFSLILESASTNQTSMYLCASTPEGQGFRGSNQPQHFGDGTRLSIL.

This sequence joins TRBV5-8 and TRBJ1-1, with a tentative D call TRBD1 (6 bases). CDR1 and CDR2 from the germline V gene are SGHTS and YDEGEE. V was pared by 0 bases and J by 3 bases, with 9 bases between. The CDR3 spans 14 residues. CDR3: CASSLEQGYTEAFF. The CDR3 DNA reads TGTGCCAGCAGCTTGGAACAGGGATACACTGAAGCTTTCTTT.

V and J are TRBV5-1 and TRBJ2-5; 8 bases align to TRBD1. This CDR3 spans 14 amino acids. V lost 0 bases and J lost 2; bases outside the gene matches: 0. Germline V gene lookup returns CDR1 SGHRS and CDR2 YFSETQ. The CDR3 here is CASSLGTGQETQYF. CDR3 coding DNA: TGCGCCAGCAGCTTGGGGACAGGGCAAGAGACCCAGTACTTC.